These 8 T cell receptor beta chains came from one sample sequenced in a study of T cell responses to AZD1222 COVID-19 vaccine. Repertoires were generated with immunoSEQ multiplex PCR, while TCRdb's copy carries only in-frame clones and drops some. The table records 85,000 to 130,000 clones, 89% of them present only once. The specimen was peripheral blood, collected on day 0 of AZD1222 vaccination. Receptors were obtained from an adult in good health.

The genes are TRBV13 and TRBJ1-3, with no clear D. Germline V gives CDR1 PRHDT, CDR2 FYEKMQ (reference sequence). V gave up 5 bases and J gave up 7 bases, with 15 bases separating them. CDR3 length: 14 amino acids. CDR3 DNA sequence: TGTGCCAGCAGCATCCGGACCGGCGGGAACACCATATATTTT. Translated, it gives CASSIRTGGNTIYF.

This chain uses TRBV19 with TRBJ2-3; D is ambiguous. Germline CDR1 LNHDA, CDR2 SQIVND (reference sequence). V lost 6 bases to trimming and J lost 0 bases, with 7 bases between them. The CDR3 has 13 amino acids. The CDR3 coding sequence is TGTGCCAGTAGGGGGTCTAGCACAGATACGCAGTATTTT. The encoded protein is CASRGSSTDTQYF.

V usage is TRBV5-1 and J usage is TRBJ2-2; weak D call: TRBD1 (6 bases). The CDR3 totals 15 residues. The V end was cut by 2 bases, the J end by 3 bases, with 11 bases between. CDR1 is SGHRS and CDR2 is YFSETQ in the germline V gene. CDR3 protein: CASSFADSDTGELFF. The CDR3 DNA sequence: TGCGCCAGCAGCTTCGCGGACAGTGACACCGGGGAGCTGTTTTTT.

The gene calls are TRBV5-6 and TRBJ1-2, with TRBD1 matching 8 bases. Germline assignment: CDR1 SGHDT and CDR2 YYEEEE. Trimming took 4 bases from V and 1 from J; bases not matched to a gene: 6. CDR3 length: 15 amino acids. DNA of the CDR3: TGTGCCAGCAGCCCCGGACAGGGCCTTAACTATGGCTACACCTTC. It encodes CASSPGQGLNYGYTF.

The rearrangement links TRBV19 to TRBJ1-5; TRBD1 is a possible D gene (5 bases). CDR1 and CDR2 (germline): LNHDA, SQIVND (reference sequence). Trimming pared 9 bases from V and 2 bases from J, leaving 14 bases between. The CDR3 loop spans 14 amino acids. The CDR3 nucleotides are TGTGCCAGCTCCCAGGGCGGTCGCAATCAGCCCCAGCATTTT. Protein: CASSQGGRNQPQHF.

CDR3 amino acids: CASRGSDTQYF. The CDR3 DNA reads TGTGCCAGTAGGGGGTCAGATACGCAGTATTTT. The chain has TRBV19 and TRBJ2-3; D uncertain. This CDR3 comprises 11 residues. CDR1 is LNHDA and CDR2 is SQIVND in the germline V gene (reference sequence). V lost 6 bases, J lost 4 bases, and 5 bases lay in between. Together with reference TRBV19 and TRBJ2-3, the CDR3 gives the full variable domain: DGGITQSPKYLFRKEGQNVTLSCEQNLNHDAMYWYRQDPGQGLRLIYYSQIVNDFQKGDIAEGYSVSREKKESFPLTVTSAQKNPTAFYLCASRGSDTQYFGPGTRLTVL.

The V and J genes are TRBV5-1 and TRBJ1-1; 7 bases fit TRBD1. The V gene end was trimmed by 5 bases and the J gene end by 3 bases; junction bases not matched to a gene: 4. From germline, CDR1 is SGHRS and CDR2 YFSETQ. This CDR3 contains 13 residues. In DNA form, the CDR3 reads TGCGCCAGCAGAGGGACAGCAGACACTGAAGCTTTCTTT. Protein: CASRGTADTEAFF.

The chain recombines TRBV21-1 with TRBJ1-4. TRBV21-1 is described as a pseudogene. The CDR3 sequence is 15 residues long. The CDR3 bases are TGTGCCAGCAGCAAAGTGGTCTTTCTGGGGGGAAAACTGTTTTTT. It codes for CASSKVVFLGGKLFF.